This TCR beta chain was captured in a study of cytotoxic CD8 clonotypes in ibrutinib-treated CLL. General observations from the study: Sustained-remission and progressing patients had unequal sampling times.

Clones were sequenced by immunoSEQ multiplex PCR, and TCRdb holds only the in-frame ones, with some missing. The sample lists about 120,000 clones; about 53% were seen once. Regarding this clone: The antigen is undetermined.

The CDR3 runs to 11 residues. Germline V CDR1 and CDR2: SEHNR, FQNEAQ (reference sequence). V lost 5 bases, J lost 12 bases, and 11 bases lay in between. The sequencing used PBMCs, collected after 24 months of ibrutinib treatment. The origin of this receptor is a human donor with chronic lymphocytic leukemia. The chain joins TRBV7-9 to TRBJ2-1; a weak D match, TRBD1 (5 bases). CDR3 sequence: CASSDTGVQFF. The CDR3 region has the DNA TGTGCCAGCAGCGATACAGGTGTGCAGTTCTTC. The full variable domain, with the rest looked up from reference TRBV7-9 and TRBJ2-1, is DTGVSQNPRHKITKRGQNVTFRCDPISEHNRLYWYRQTLGQGPEFLTYFQNEAQLEKSRLLSDRFSAERPKGSFSTLEIQRTEQGDSAMYLCASSDTGVQFFGPGTRLTVL.